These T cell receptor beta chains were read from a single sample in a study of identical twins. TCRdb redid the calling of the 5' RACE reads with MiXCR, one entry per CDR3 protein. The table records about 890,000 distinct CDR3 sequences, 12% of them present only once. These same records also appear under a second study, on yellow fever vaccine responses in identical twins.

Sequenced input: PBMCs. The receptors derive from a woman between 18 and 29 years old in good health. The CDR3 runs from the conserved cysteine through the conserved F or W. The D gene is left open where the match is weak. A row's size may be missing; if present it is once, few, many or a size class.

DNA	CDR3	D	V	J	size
TGCAGTGCTTCCGGGACACAGACCTACGAGCAGTACTTC	CSASGTQTYEQYF	.	TRBV20-1	TRBJ2-7	.
TGCAGTGCTAGCGAACTAGCGGGAAGAACCGGGGAGCTGTTTTTT	CSASELAGRTGELFF	TRBD2	TRBV20-1	TRBJ2-2	few
TGTGCCAGCAGTAGACAGGGACAGGGACATACCTACAATGAGCAGTTCTTC	CASSRQGQGHTYNEQFF	TRBD1	TRBV12-3/TRBV12-4	TRBJ2-1	.
TGTGCCACAGCACTAGCGGGGGGGCCGTACACCGGGGAGCTGTTTTTT	CATALAGGPYTGELFF	TRBD2	TRBV15	TRBJ2-2	many
TGTGCCAGCAGTAGCGAGGGACTCATCTACAATGAGCAGTTCTTC	CASSSEGLIYNEQFF	.	TRBV7-9	TRBJ2-1	.
TGTGCCATCAGGGCCGGGAAGGTTACAGATACGCAGTATTTT	CAIRAGKVTDTQYF	.	TRBV10-3	TRBJ2-3	.
TGCGCCAGCAGCCAAGAGAATAGGTACGAGCAGTACTTC	CASSQENRYEQYF	.	TRBV4-1	TRBJ2-7	few
TGTGCCAGCAGTGACCGACTGGATCTTGGGTTC	CASSDRLDLGF	.	TRBV12-3/TRBV12-4	TRBJ2-4	many
TGCAGTGCTAGAGATGACCTAGGAAGCTCCTACAATGAGCAGTTCTTC	CSARDDLGSSYNEQFF	.	TRBV20-1	TRBJ2-1	many
TGTGCCAGCAGCGTCGACAGATGGGGTGAAGCTTTCTTT	CASSVDRWGEAFF	.	TRBV5-6	TRBJ1-1	few
TGTGCCAGCAGCTTAGAAGGGACCCCCCGACGGGAGACCCAGTACTTC	CASSLEGTPRRETQYF	.	TRBV7-9	TRBJ2-5	.
TGTGCCAGCAGCTTGGGGGGTTGGGGCGAGCAGTTCTTC	CASSLGGWGEQFF	.	TRBV5-6	TRBJ2-1	few
TGCGCCAGCAGAGGAGCGAACCTGACGAGCTCCTACAATGAGCAGTTCTTC	CASRGANLTSSYNEQFF	.	TRBV4-1	TRBJ2-1	few
TGCAGTGCGAAATCCTTGCTAGCGGGAGAACCGCAGTATTTT	CSAKSLLAGEPQYF	TRBD2	TRBV20-1	TRBJ2-3	.
TGTGCCAGCAGTTCAGTATACGAGCAGTACTTC	CASSSVYEQYF	.	TRBV12-3/TRBV12-4	TRBJ2-7	many
TGTGCCAGCAGTGAAGCAACAGGGTTTAGCAATCAGCCCCAGCATTTT	CASSEATGFSNQPQHF	.	TRBV6-1	TRBJ1-5	few
TGCGCCAGCAGCTTGGGGGCGGCTCCGAACACCGGGGAGCTGTTTTTT	CASSLGAAPNTGELFF	.	TRBV5-1	TRBJ2-2	.
TGTGCCAGCAGCCTACGGGGGGGTGGTGAGACCCAGTACTTC	CASSLRGGGETQYF	TRBD2	TRBV3-1	TRBJ2-5	many
TGTGCCAGCAGCCATACAGGGGGCTATGGCTACACCTTC	CASSHTGGYGYTF	TRBD1	TRBV7-9	TRBJ1-2	.
TGTGCCAGCGGGGAGGGGCTTGGAGATACGCAGTATTTT	CASGEGLGDTQYF	TRBD2	TRBV6-1	TRBJ2-3	few
TGTGCCATTAAGCCGGACAGGGTGAACACTGAAGCTTTCTTT	CAIKPDRVNTEAFF	TRBD1	TRBV27	TRBJ1-1	.
TGCGCCAGCAGGGCAACTAATGAAAAACTGTTTTTT	CASRATNEKLFF	.	TRBV5-1	TRBJ1-4	many
TGTGCCACCAGCAGCCTGGGTGCTGTCCATCAACAAGAGACCCAGTACTTC	CATSSLGAVHQQETQYF	.	TRBV15	TRBJ2-5	.
TGTGCCAGCAGTCCAGGGATTGTCCCAGATACGCAGTATTTT	CASSPGIVPDTQYF	.	TRBV27	TRBJ2-3	.
TGTGCCAGCAGCTCTGCGGGACCTTTACCCTACGAGCAGTACTTC	CASSSAGPLPYEQYF	.	TRBV27	TRBJ2-7	few
TGTGCCAGCAGCTTAGTATTTTCGGCGGGGCAAGAGACCCAGTACTTC	CASSLVFSAGQETQYF	.	TRBV11-3	TRBJ2-5	.
TGTGCCAGCAGTTACTTTGGAAGCACAGATACGCAGTATTTT	CASSYFGSTDTQYF	.	TRBV6-5	TRBJ2-3	few
TGCAGTGCCAAGACAGGGGTCCCCACCGGGGAGCTGTTTTTT	CSAKTGVPTGELFF	TRBD1	TRBV20-1	TRBJ2-2	.
TGTGCCACGGAGGACAATTCTCCCCCCTACGAGCAGTACTTC	CATEDNSPPYEQYF	.	TRBV28	TRBJ2-7	.
TGCAGTGCTAGAGACTCTACAGGGACGGGAACCGGGGAGCTGTTTTTT	CSARDSTGTGTGELFF	.	TRBV20-1	TRBJ2-2	few
TGTGCCAGCTCACCACAGGGATTCGAAAAACTGTTTTTT	CASSPQGFEKLFF	.	TRBV18	TRBJ1-4	.
TGTGCCAGCAGCTTAAGGACAGGGGGGGGTAGAGAAAAACTGTTTTTT	CASSLRTGGGREKLFF	TRBD1	TRBV7-2	TRBJ1-4	few
TGTGCCAGCAGCTTATCGGCCCCCCGGGGGGAGACCCAGTACTTC	CASSLSAPRGETQYF	.	TRBV11-3	TRBJ2-5	.
TGCAGCGTTGCCGCTAGCGGGAGCACAGATACGCAGTATTTT	CSVAASGSTDTQYF	TRBD2	TRBV29-1	TRBJ2-3	few
TGCAGTGCCACCCGGGGCTACACCTTC	CSATRGYTF	.	TRBV20-1	TRBJ1-2	.
TGCAGCGTTGAAGTTCAGGGTATTGAAGCTTTCTTT	CSVEVQGIEAFF	.	TRBV29-1	TRBJ1-1	.
TGTGCCAGCAGAGTTTGGGGGGCGGGGGAGACCCAGTACTTC	CASRVWGAGETQYF	.	TRBV28	TRBJ2-5	.
TGCAGTGCTAGAGAATTAGAGTTAGAGACCCAGTACTTC	CSARELELETQYF	.	TRBV20-1	TRBJ2-5	.
TGTGCCAGTAGGGGACAGGGGGTCGGTGAGCAGTTCTTC	CASRGQGVGEQFF	TRBD1	TRBV19	TRBJ2-1	.
TGCGCCAGCAGCCCGCGCCCGGACAGCACAGATACGCAGTATTTT	CASSPRPDSTDTQYF	.	TRBV5-1	TRBJ2-3	many
TGTGCCAGCAGCTTAGGTTCGGACAGGGACCAAGAGACCCAGTACTTC	CASSLGSDRDQETQYF	TRBD1	TRBV11-2	TRBJ2-5	.
TGTGCCAGCAGCCAACCTAAGGCAGGTGCCAACACCGGGGAGCTGTTTTTT	CASSQPKAGANTGELFF	.	TRBV3-1	TRBJ2-2	few
TGTGCCAGCAGTTCCCCCGGCGGCACTGAAGCTTTCTTT	CASSSPGGTEAFF	.	TRBV6-6	TRBJ1-1	many
TGCACCAGCGGTGGGGAACTGGATGGAAACACCATATATTTT	CTSGGELDGNTIYF	.	TRBV5-1	TRBJ1-3	.
TGTGCCAGCAGCTGGGACGGGGAAAGCATTCAGTACTTC	CASSWDGESIQYF	.	TRBV5-5	TRBJ2-4	.
TGTGCCAGCAGTGGCAGGGTAAATCTTGGCTACACCTTC	CASSGRVNLGYTF	.	TRBV12-3/TRBV12-4	TRBJ1-2	many
TGTGCCAGCAGTTTACAGGGTAGCACAGATACGCAGTATTTT	CASSLQGSTDTQYF	.	TRBV12-3/TRBV12-4	TRBJ2-3	many
TGTGCCAGCAGTTACCGCCATCTTAGCGGGCTTTACTACGAGCAGTACTTC	CASSYRHLSGLYYEQYF	TRBD2	TRBV6-5	TRBJ2-7	.
TGTGCCAGCAGTCCTCAGACTAGCGGGGTTCCCCGCGAGCAGTTCTTC	CASSPQTSGVPREQFF	TRBD2	TRBV2	TRBJ2-1	few
TGTGCCAGCAGCGTAGCTGGGGGGTTCTACAATGAGCAGTTCTTC	CASSVAGGFYNEQFF	.	TRBV9	TRBJ2-1	.
TGTGCCAGCAGTTTAGTTTTCCAAACCCAGCGGAGGACCACAGATACGCAGTATTTT	CASSLVFQTQRRTTDTQYF	.	TRBV12-3/TRBV12-4	TRBJ2-3	few
TGTGCCAGCAGTTACGGTCAGGGAGGAAACACCATATATTTT	CASSYGQGGNTIYF	.	TRBV6-5	TRBJ1-3	many
TGTGCCAGCAGCCTTTGGGGAGGGGAGACTAATGAAAAACTGTTTTTT	CASSLWGGETNEKLFF	.	TRBV6-1	TRBJ1-4	.
TGTGCCATCAGTGGGGGACTACCGGGAGGAATTCAGTACTTC	CAISGGLPGGIQYF	TRBD2	TRBV10-3	TRBJ2-4	few
TGTGCCACGACGCGACTAGCGAGTGAGACCCAGTACTTC	CATTRLASETQYF	TRBD2	TRBV10-3	TRBJ2-5	few
TGCGCCAGCAGCGAAAGACAGGGCGGTGAAGCTTTCTTT	CASSERQGGEAFF	TRBD1	TRBV5-1	TRBJ1-1	.
TGTGCCATCACGGACAGCTCTAGCACAGATACGCAGTATTTT	CAITDSSSTDTQYF	.	TRBV10-3	TRBJ2-3	.
TGTGCCAGCAGCCCCATCGGGGGCGGGGAAGCTTTCTTT	CASSPIGGGEAFF	.	TRBV14	TRBJ1-1	few
TGCAGTGCTAGAGAGCGACCTAGCGGTCGCACAGATACGCAGTATTTT	CSARERPSGRTDTQYF	TRBD2	TRBV20-1	TRBJ2-3	few
TGTGCCAGCAGCCTTCGGTCGAGCTCCTACGAGCAGTACTTC	CASSLRSSSYEQYF	.	TRBV5-6	TRBJ2-7	few